The 6 T cell receptor beta chains in this list originate from one sample, sequenced in a study of cytomegalovirus exposure and HLA in healthy donors. The protocol was immunoSEQ multiplex PCR, while the TCRdb copy is restricted to in-frame clones and leaves out a portion. This sample yields roughly 200,000 clones, of which approximately 89% are seen a single time; approximately 7% belongs to the top ten. The specimen was PBMCs. The source of these receptors is a man aged 25-45 years in good health and CMV-seropositive.

The chain links TRBV6-6 to TRBJ1-3; D is unresolved. There are 12 residues in the CDR3. Trimming cost V 5 bases and J 4 bases, with 6 bases left between them. CDR1 is MNHNY and CDR2 is SVGAGI in the germline V gene (reference sequence). CDR3 sequence: CASSDIGNTIYF. The DNA of the CDR3 is TGTGCCAGCAGTGACATAGGAAACACCATATATTTT.

The chain uses TRBV5-1 and TRBJ2-3; TRBD1 matches 7 bases. The CDR3 loop spans 14 amino acids. Germline V gene sequence: CDR1 SGHRS, CDR2 YFSETQ. V gave up 2 bases and J gave up 2 bases; unmatched junction bases: 2. The CDR3 is CASSLGGPTDTQYF. CDR3 in DNA: TGCGCCAGCAGCTTAGGGGGCCCCACAGATACGCAGTATTTT.

This rearrangement joins TRBV19 to TRBJ1-1; 7 bases agree with TRBD1. Germline V gives CDR1 LNHDA, CDR2 SQIVND (reference sequence). V was pared by 4 bases and J by 0 bases, with 2 bases of the junction left unmatched. This CDR3 is built from 14 residues. This chain's CDR3 is CASSRQGLNTEAFF. CDR3 DNA sequence: TGTGCCAGTAGTAGACAGGGTTTGAACACTGAAGCTTTCTTT.

The J gene is TRBJ1-2, the V gene TRBV13, with 7 nucleotides matching TRBD1. This CDR3 comprises 12 residues. V lost 6 bases to trimming and J lost 6 bases; unmatched junction nucleotides: 4. CDR1 and CDR2 from the germline V gene are PRHDT and FYEKMQ (reference sequence). The CDR3 reads CASRGTADGYTF. In DNA, the CDR3 is TGTGCCAGCAGGGGGACAGCTGATGGCTACACCTTC. The variable domain in full, completed from reference TRBV13 and TRBJ1-2, reads AAGVIQSPRHLIKEKRETATLKCYPIPRHDTVYWYQQGPGQDPQFLISFYEKMQSDKGSIPDRFSAQQFSDYHSELNMSSLELGDSALYFCASRGTADGYTFGSGTRLTVV.

The chain carries TRBV11-3 and TRBJ2-5; 12 bases agree with TRBD1. From germline, CDR1 is SGHNT and CDR2 YENEEA. The CDR3 contains 16 residues. The J segment lost 5 bases and the V segment lost 4 bases, leaving 8 bases of the junction unmatched. DNA for the CDR3: TGTGCCAGCAGCTCTGGGACAGGGGGCTATGGGGAGACCCAGTACTTC. Amino acid sequence: CASSSGTGGYGETQYF. The full variable domain, with the rest looked up from reference TRBV11-3 and TRBJ2-5, is EAGVVQSPRYKIIEKKQPVAFWCNPISGHNTLYWYLQNLGQGPELLIRYENEEAVDDSQLPKDRFSAERLKGVDSTLKIQPAELGDSAVYLCASSSGTGGYGETQYFGPGTRLLVL.

This clone was recorded many times. The chain couples TRBV27 to TRBJ2-7; possible D gene TRBD2, 7 bases. The CDR3 has 14 residues. The germline V and J ends were trimmed by 5 bases and 2 bases, with 13 bases remaining between them. Germline values: CDR1 MNHEY, CDR2 SMNVEV (reference sequence). The CDR3 region is CASSHRGAAYEQYF. For the CDR3, the DNA is TGTGCCAGCAGTCACCGGGGGGCGGCCTACGAGCAGTACTTC.